This T cell receptor (beta chain) was sequenced in a study of a mutant IDH1 vaccine in newly diagnosed glioma. As for the study in general: Eight vaccinations went to patients in weeks 1, 3, 5, 7, 11, 15, 19, 23. Patients received vaccination from 4-6 weeks after radiotherapy alone, or with temozolomide cycles.

A few counts support this clone. Its matching antigen is unknown. Germline assignment: CDR1 SQVTM and CDR2 ANQGSEA. Trimming at V came to 6 bases and at J to 8 bases, leaving 6 bases not matched to a gene. This CDR3 is 11 amino acids long. The protocol was immunoSEQ multiplex PCR, while the TCRdb copy is restricted to in-frame clones and leaves out a portion. There are fewer than 75,000 clones in the sample; 65% to 85% occur only once, and approximately 9.1% lies in the top ten. The time point denotes: week 11, during vaccination. Vaccination used 300 ug of mutant IDH1 20-mer peptide per dose, with topical imiquimod. Each donor presented with a new WHO grade 3 or 4 astrocytoma that tested IDH1-mutant and showed ATRX loss.

The sample here was PBMCs, taken from a glioma patient whose treatment included an IDH1 peptide vaccine. The receptor's source is a woman aged 45-65 years with glioma. V and J are TRBV29-1 and TRBJ1-2; TRBD1 matches at 7 bases. CDR3: CSVEQGLGYTF. The CDR3, as DNA: TGCAGCGTAGAACAGGGGCTAGGCTACACCTTC.